The 23 T cell receptor beta chains listed next were all sequenced from one sample in a study of a mutant IDH1 vaccine in newly diagnosed glioma. Time point: week 35, safety follow-up. One vaccine dose held 300 ug of mutant IDH1 20-mer peptide and came with topical imiquimod. These receptors lack a known antigen. The repertoire was sequenced with immunoSEQ multiplex PCR; TCRdb's copy has only in-frame clones and lacks some. The sample consists of about 60,000 clones, less than 90% of them appearing once. Sequences were derived from PBMCs, sampled from a glioma patient whose treatment included an IDH1 peptide vaccine. These TCRs come from a man between 25 and 39 years old with glioma.

This clone has a single count. CDR3 residues: CASTPLGQTNEKLFF. DNA of the CDR3: TGTGCCAGCACCCCTTTGGGACAGACGAATGAAAAACTGTTTTTT. The chain couples TRBV6-5 to TRBJ1-4; 7 nucleotides align to TRBD1. Germline CDR1 reads MNHEY; CDR2 reads SVGAGI. The CDR3 has 15 residues. Losses at the gene ends were 7 bases for V and 5 bases for J; bases not matched to a gene: 10.

The chain joins TRBV4-2 to TRBJ2-7; the match to TRBD1 covers 8 bases. Losses at the gene ends were 0 bases for V and 3 bases for J; bases not matched to a gene: 7. CDR1 and CDR2 from the germline V gene are LGHNA and YNFKEQ. The CDR3 is 16 residues long. The CDR3 here is CASSQDLLGQVYEQYF. Written as DNA, the CDR3 is TGTGCCAGCAGCCAAGATCTATTGGGACAGGTCTACGAGCAGTACTTC.

The chain joins TRBV11-2 to TRBJ2-7; 10 bases line up with TRBD2. V lost 1 base to trimming and J lost 0 bases; unmatched junction nucleotides: 9. Germline V gene lookup returns CDR1 SGHAT and CDR2 FQNNGV. The CDR3 extends over 18 amino acids. CDR3 in DNA: TGTGCCAGCAGCTTAGGCCGGCTAGCGGGGGCTAACTCCTACGAGCAGTACTTC. Its translation is CASSLGRLAGANSYEQYF.

The chain is built from TRBV18 and TRBJ2-7; 10 positions match TRBD1. Germline V gene lookup returns CDR1 KGHSH and CDR2 LQKENI. J lost 4 bases, V lost 6 bases, and 9 bases had no gene match. The CDR3 is 15 amino acids. In nucleotides, the CDR3 is TGTGCCAGCTCGGCCGACAGGGGGCTAAAATACGAGCAGTACTTC. Residues: CASSADRGLKYEQYF.

The chain joins TRBV7-9 to TRBJ2-1, with D possibly being TRBD2 (6 bases). Germline loops: CDR1 SEHNR, CDR2 FQNEAQ (reference sequence). CDR3 length: 18 residues. Trimming left V 1 base short and J 9 bases short, with 25 bases between. CDR3 amino acids: CASSLDNRDFGVVGEQFF. The DNA for the CDR3 is TGTGCCAGCAGCTTAGATAACCGGGACTTCGGCGTAGTGGGTGAGCAGTTCTTC.

The DNA for the CDR3 is TGTGCCAGCAGCTTGTGGTCAGGAGGTAACTATGGCTACACCTTC. Translating it yields CASSLWSGGNYGYTF. The V gene is TRBV5-6, the J gene TRBJ1-2; D gene ambiguous. This CDR3 region has 15 residues. V was shortened by 1 base and J by 1 base, with 11 bases between the two germline ends. The V gene's germline CDR1 is SGHDT and CDR2 YYEEEE.

This clone was recorded once. The chain carries TRBV28 and TRBJ1-1; unclear D gene. Trimming stripped 6 bases from V and 3 bases from J, with 8 bases between. This CDR3 has 12 amino acids. The germline V gene has CDR1 MDHEN and CDR2 SYDVKM. CDR3 nucleotide sequence: TGTGCCAGCAGCCCCTCCGACACTGAAGCTTTCTTT. Translating it yields CASSPSDTEAFF.

The chain has TRBV11-3 and TRBJ1-2; D unresolved. V lost 2 bases, J lost 2 bases, and 18 bases lay in between. CDR3 length equals 17 residues. Germline V gene sequence: CDR1 SGHNT, CDR2 YENEEA. CDR3 residues: CASSLIPRVGPNYGYTF. The DNA of the CDR3 is TGTGCCAGCAGCTTAATCCCCCGGGTCGGACCGAACTATGGCTACACCTTC.

This chain connects TRBV4-1 to TRBJ1-2; tentative D call: TRBD1 (5 bases). Germline CDR1 and CDR2: MGHRA and YSYEKL. The CDR3 consists of 14 residues. V gave up 1 base and J gave up 6 bases, with 12 bases separating them. In nucleotides, the CDR3 is TGCGCCAGCAGCCAAGCAGGGATCCCGGATGGCTACACCTTC. Protein sequence: CASSQAGIPDGYTF.

The sample holds a few counts of this clone. The chain has TRBV10-2 and TRBJ2-3, with D unresolved. Trimming removed 0 bases at V and 0 bases at J, with 7 bases between. The CDR3 is 15 amino acids. Germline loops: CDR1 WSHSY, CDR2 SAAADI. The CDR3 DNA reads TGCGCCAGCAGTGAGTCGGGCGTAAGCACAGATACGCAGTATTTT. As protein: CASSESGVSTDTQYF.

J is TRBJ2-1 and V is TRBV13; D could derive from TRBD1 or TRBD2 (6 bases each). V was trimmed by 1 base and J by 2 bases, leaving 9 bases between them. CDR1 is PRHDT and CDR2 is FYEKMQ in the germline V gene (reference sequence). The CDR3 has 15 residues. CDR3 sequence (DNA): TGTGCCAGCAGCTTAGAAGGGGGGCCCTACAATGAGCAGTTCTTC. Translated, it gives CASSLEGGPYNEQFF.

The chain employs TRBV18 and TRBJ2-2; perhaps TRBD1 as D (5 bases). Germline V CDR1 and CDR2: KGHSH, LQKENI. This CDR3 spans 15 amino acids. Trimming stripped 3 bases from V and 4 bases from J, with 12 bases between. In DNA form, the CDR3 reads TGTGCCAGCTCACCGCAAACAGGTGTCACCGGGGAGCTGTTTTTT. Translating gives CASSPQTGVTGELFF. Using reference TRBV18 and TRBJ2-2 for the parts outside the CDR3, the full variable domain is NAGVMQNPRHLVRRRGQEARLRCSPMKGHSHVYWYRQLPEEGLKFMVYLQKENIIDESGMPKERFSAEFPKEGPSILRIQQVVRGDSAAYFCASSPQTGVTGELFFGEGSRLTVL.

This clone was found once. Germline and junction disagree at one end, which may indicate a read error. The gene calls are TRBV6-1 and TRBJ2-2; the D is unclear. Per the germline V gene, CDR1 is MNHNS and CDR2 is SASEGT. This CDR3 has 14 amino acids. The CDR3 nucleotides are TGTGCCAGCAGTGAAACTGGTCCTCCCGGAGAGCTGTTTTTT. This gives the protein CASSETGPPGELFF.

This sequence joins TRBV30 and TRBJ1-4; 7 bases map to TRBD1. The germline CDR1 and CDR2 sequences are GTSNPN and SVGIG (reference sequence). The CDR3 extends over 15 amino acids. After removal of 3 bases from V and 0 bases from J, the junction contained 4 bases not matched to a gene. CDR3 bases: TGTGCCTGGAGGGGACAGATTGCAACTAATGAAAAACTGTTTTTT. Translation: CAWRGQIATNEKLFF.

V is TRBV5-1 and J is TRBJ2-6; D unclear. Germline CDR1 is SGHRS and CDR2 is YFSETQ. V gave up 0 bases and J gave up 4 bases, with 11 bases separating them. The CDR3 has 16 residues. The CDR3 sequence: CASSLERVLGANVLTF. In nucleotides, the CDR3 is TGCGCCAGCAGCTTGGAAAGGGTTCTGGGGGCCAACGTCCTGACTTTC.

This clone was picked up a small number of times. This chain links TRBV6-5 with TRBJ2-2; tentatively, D is TRBD1 (8 bases). This CDR3 is built from 14 residues. Germline assignment: CDR1 MNHEY and CDR2 SVGAGI. V was clipped by 7 bases and J by 3 bases, with 12 bases between them. Written as DNA, the CDR3 is TGTGCCAGCACACAGGGGGGGTACACCGGGGAGCTGTTTTTT. This sequence encodes CASTQGGYTGELFF.

The rearrangement uses TRBV7-2 and TRBJ1-5; D is unresolved. Germline V gene lookup returns CDR1 SGHTA and CDR2 FQGNSA. Trimming removed 5 bases at V and 4 bases at J, with 15 bases between. The CDR3 runs 15 residues. The CDR3 sequence: CASSPGGNQNQPQHF. For the CDR3, the DNA is TGTGCCAGCAGCCCGGGCGGGAACCAAAATCAGCCCCAGCATTTT.

The table lists this clone with a count of one. The chain is built from TRBV4-2 and TRBJ2-7, with 11 bases fitting TRBD1. The germline CDR1 and CDR2 sequences are LGHNA and YNFKEQ. Trimming at V came to 5 bases and at J to 3 bases, leaving 9 bases not matched to a gene. The CDR3 totals 16 residues. DNA of the CDR3: TGTGCCAGCAGCTGGGGATCCGGGACAGGGGGCTACGAGCAGTACTTC. Protein sequence: CASSWGSGTGGYEQYF.

Comment on this clone: Other DNA sequences within the sample encode an identical CDR3. This chain uses TRBV25-1 with TRBJ1-3; a possible D gene is TRBD1 (6 bases). From germline, CDR1 is MGHDK and CDR2 SYGVNS. The CDR3 covers 15 residues. The V end was cut by 3 bases, the J end by 0 bases, with 9 bases between. Here the CDR3 reads CASSEQGNSGNTIYF. CDR3 DNA: TGTGCCAGCAGTGAGCAGGGGAACTCTGGAAACACCATATATTTT.

V gene TRBV19 combines with J gene TRBJ1-1; perhaps TRBD1 as D (5 bases). V was cut by 7 bases and J by 0 bases, with 12 bases left in between. This CDR3 is built from 14 residues. CDR1 and CDR2 from the germline V gene are LNHDA and SQIVND (reference sequence). The CDR3 region is CASIGGEMNTEAFF. The DNA for the CDR3 is TGTGCCAGTATTGGGGGGGAGATGAACACTGAAGCTTTCTTT.

This chain connects TRBV27 to TRBJ1-4; D perhaps matches TRBD1 (6 bases). The CDR3 is made up of 14 amino acids. Germline V gene data show CDR1 as MNHEY and CDR2 as SMNVEV (reference sequence). Trimming took off 3 bases at V and 3 bases at J, with 8 bases between the two ends. Written as DNA, the CDR3 is TGTGCCAGCAGTTTCAGGGGTTCTAATGAAAAACTGTTTTTT. Protein: CASSFRGSNEKLFF.

This sequence joins TRBV13 and TRBJ2-7, with a tentative D call TRBD2 (6 bases). Trimming stripped 5 bases from V and 0 bases from J, with 20 bases between. This CDR3 region has 17 residues. In germline, CDR1 is PRHDT, CDR2 FYEKMQ (reference sequence). In DNA, the CDR3 is TGTGCCAGCAGCCCCACCGGAGGGCGGGTGAGCTCCTACGAGCAGTACTTC. This gives the protein CASSPTGGRVSSYEQYF.

V is TRBV27 and J is TRBJ2-7; 8 positions agree with TRBD1. The germline V gene has CDR1 MNHEY and CDR2 SMNVEV (reference sequence). This CDR3 has 15 residues. J lost 2 bases, V lost 3 bases, and 6 bases had no gene match. The CDR3 loop reads CASSFIGDRPYEQYF. CDR3 sequence (DNA): TGTGCCAGCAGTTTCATTGGGGACAGGCCCTACGAGCAGTACTTC.